This is a list of T cell receptor beta chains from one sample in a study of graft-versus-host responses after intestinal transplantation. The assay was immunoSEQ multiplex PCR, and TCRdb's table has in-frame clones only and misses some. This table has 90,000 to 150,000 clones, 85% to 95% appearing once. Which antigens these TCRs recognize remains unknown. Sequenced material: unstimulated CD8+ T cells sorted from spleen or lymph node cells, taken before intestinal transplant. Source of these receptors: a human donor who received an intestinal transplant. Both conserved end residues are part of each CDR3. Each record gives: D gene, J gene, V gene, clone size, CDR3 DNA, CDR3 protein. D genes are given only for firm matches. A clone size is listed for some rows: how often the clone was seen (once, few, many), or a class if it is expanded.

D: NA; J: TRBJ1-1; V: TRBV28; size: NA; DNA: TGTGCCAGCAGTTTAAGGGGTACCGAAGCTTTCTTT; CDR3: CASSLRGTEAFF
D: NA; J: TRBJ2-1; V: TRBV7-9; size: NA; DNA: TGTGCCAGCAGCTTACGGGGCGGGTCGCCCTACAATGAGCAGTTCTTC; CDR3: CASSLRGGSPYNEQFF
D: NA; J: TRBJ1-1; V: TRBV4-1; size: NA; DNA: TGCGCCAGCACCCCTCGCAGAACACCCCGAGGCGCTTTCTTT; CDR3: CASTPRRTPRGAFF
D: NA; J: TRBJ1-3; V: TRBV14; size: NA; DNA: TGTGCCAGCAGCCAAGGGCCACATCAGCCTGGAAACACCATATATTTT; CDR3: CASSQGPHQPGNTIYF
D: NA; J: TRBJ2-3; V: TRBV28; size: once; DNA: TGTGCCAGCAGCGGTTTGTTACGGGGGGCCCATACGCAGTATTTT; CDR3: CASSGLLRGAHTQYF
D: NA; J: TRBJ2-7; V: TRBV28; size: once; DNA: TGTGCCAGCAGCCCCGATCTAGGAAAGGTCTACGAGCAGTACTTC; CDR3: CASSPDLGKVYEQYF
D: NA; J: TRBJ2-3; V: TRBV21-1; size: NA; DNA: TGTGCCAGCAGCAAAGCAGATACGCAGTATTTT; CDR3: CASSKADTQYF
D: NA; J: TRBJ2-1; V: TRBV7-8; size: NA; DNA: TGTGCCAGCCTTAATGGGCCCAATGAGCAGTTCTTC; CDR3: CASLNGPNEQFF
D: TRBD2; J: TRBJ2-1; V: TRBV19; size: NA; DNA: TGTGCCAGTAGTATAACTAGCGGGGCGGCTAATGAGCAGTTCTTC; CDR3: CASSITSGAANEQFF
D: NA; J: TRBJ2-1; V: TRBV7-2; size: NA; DNA: TGTGCCAGCAGCCCAAGTGGTGGGCGCTCCTACAATGAGCAGTTCTTC; CDR3: CASSPSGGRSYNEQFF
D: NA; J: TRBJ1-1; V: TRBV9; size: NA; DNA: TGTGCCAGCAGCGGGGCCGCCTTGGGCACTGAAGCTTTCTTT; CDR3: CASSGAALGTEAFF
D: TRBD1; J: TRBJ2-7; V: TRBV28; size: NA; DNA: TGTGCCAGCAGAGCGGTCAGGGGGCCGCTATACTACGAGCAGTACTTC; CDR3: CASRAVRGPLYYEQYF
D: NA; J: TRBJ2-6; V: TRBV9; size: NA; DNA: TGTGCCAGCAGCGTAGCCGGTCGGGGGACAGCAATCTCTGGGGCCAACGTCCTGACTTTC; CDR3: CASSVAGRGTAISGANVLTF
D: NA; J: TRBJ1-1; V: TRBV28; size: NA; DNA: TGTGCCAGCAGTTCGCAGGGAAGGAACACTGAAGCTTTCTTT; CDR3: CASSSQGRNTEAFF
D: TRBD2; J: TRBJ2-7; V: TRBV7-2; size: NA; DNA: TGTGCCAGCAGCTTAGTAGGTTCTAGCGGGGGTGCCTACGAGCAGTACTTC; CDR3: CASSLVGSSGGAYEQYF
D: NA; J: TRBJ2-5; V: TRBV4-1; size: NA; DNA: TGCGCCAGCAGCCAAGTTGGCAGGGCCCAAGAAGAGACCCAGTACTTC; CDR3: CASSQVGRAQEETQYF
D: TRBD1; J: TRBJ2-7; V: TRBV27; size: NA; DNA: TGTGCCAGCAGTTACAGGGGACCCTACGAGCAGTACTTC; CDR3: CASSYRGPYEQYF
D: NA; J: TRBJ1-1; V: TRBV30; size: NA; DNA: TGTGCCTGGAGTGTATCTCCGGGCGGGACTGAAGCTTTCTTT; CDR3: CAWSVSPGGTEAFF
D: NA; J: TRBJ2-3; V: TRBV19; size: once; DNA: TGTGCCAGTAGTATACCGACCAATTCCCGGGGAGATACGCAGTATTTT; CDR3: CASSIPTNSRGDTQYF
D: NA; J: TRBJ2-6; V: TRBV4-1; size: NA; DNA: TGCGCCAGCAGCCTTCCGGGTTCGACTGGGGCCAACGTCCTGACTTTC; CDR3: CASSLPGSTGANVLTF
D: NA; J: TRBJ2-7; V: TRBV6-1; size: NA; DNA: TGTGCCAGCAGTGCCCGCCCCGGGGTCTACGAGCAGTACTTC; CDR3: CASSARPGVYEQYF
D: TRBD1; J: TRBJ2-3; V: TRBV2; size: NA; DNA: TGTGCCAGCAGTGCCCGGACAGGGGCAGATACGCAGTATTTT; CDR3: CASSARTGADTQYF
D: TRBD2; J: TRBJ2-3; V: TRBV13; size: NA; DNA: TGTGCCAGCAGCTTAGGGGTGCGGGAGGGGGATACGCAGTATTTT; CDR3: CASSLGVREGDTQYF
D: TRBD2; J: TRBJ2-1; V: TRBV29-1; size: NA; DNA: TGCAGCGTTGGCCTTACTAGCGGCCTCTACAATGAGCAGTTCTTC; CDR3: CSVGLTSGLYNEQFF
D: NA; J: TRBJ2-1; V: TRBV9; size: NA; DNA: TGTGCCAGCGGCGGCACCTCAGGGAGCTCCTACAATGAGCAGTTCTTC; CDR3: CASGGTSGSSYNEQFF
D: NA; J: TRBJ1-2; V: TRBV19; size: once; DNA: TGTGCCAGTAGTATTTTGATAAGCTATGGCTACACCTTC; CDR3: CASSILISYGYTF
D: TRBD2; J: TRBJ2-4; V: TRBV6-5; size: once; DNA: TGTGCCAGCAGCCCGACTAGCGTGGGCATTCAGTACTTC; CDR3: CASSPTSVGIQYF
D: NA; J: TRBJ1-1; V: TRBV28; size: NA; DNA: TGTGCCAGCAGGCCCGGGGGGGCTAACACTGAAGCTTTCTTT; CDR3: CASRPGGANTEAFF
D: NA; J: TRBJ1-1; V: TRBV7-3; size: NA; DNA: TGTGCCAGCAGCCCTCGAAATATGCCGCGGCTTGAAATAATGCTCCGAGACTTAATCTTT; CDR3: CASSPRNMPRLEIMLRDLIF
D: NA; J: TRBJ1-4; V: TRBV15; size: NA; DNA: TGTGCCAACAGCAGAGGAGAAACTGCAACTAATGAAAAACTGTTTTTT; CDR3: CANSRGETATNEKLFF
D: TRBD2; J: TRBJ2-1; V: TRBV6-5; size: once; DNA: TGTGCCAGCAGTTACTCGAGTATCGGGGGGGGAGAGCAGTTCTTC; CDR3: CASSYSSIGGGEQFF
D: NA; J: TRBJ1-1; V: TRBV9; size: NA; DNA: TGTGCCAGCAGCGTAAAGATCGAGGCCGCGTACACTGAAGCTTTCTTT; CDR3: CASSVKIEAAYTEAFF
D: TRBD2; J: TRBJ2-1; V: TRBV5-6; size: NA; DNA: TGTGCCAGCAGCGACGTCTTAGCGGGACCCTCCTACAATGAGCAGTTCTTC; CDR3: CASSDVLAGPSYNEQFF
D: NA; J: TRBJ2-7; V: TRBV9; size: NA; DNA: TGTGCCAGCAGCGTAGGGCAGGGCGTCCACGAGCAGTACTTC; CDR3: CASSVGQGVHEQYF
D: NA; J: TRBJ1-3; V: TRBV11-3; size: NA; DNA: TGTGCCAGCAGTTCTATATCGGCCGGAGACTCTGGAAACACCATATATTTT; CDR3: CASSSISAGDSGNTIYF
D: NA; J: TRBJ2-7; V: TRBV7-9; size: once; DNA: TGTGCCAGCAGCCGACCAGGTATGGCCTACGAGCAGTACTTC; CDR3: CASSRPGMAYEQYF
D: NA; J: TRBJ2-1; V: TRBV9; size: NA; DNA: TGTGCCAGCAGCACACCTCTCGGCGGGACGAGCTCCTACAATGAGCAGTTCTTC; CDR3: CASSTPLGGTSSYNEQFF
D: NA; J: TRBJ2-7; V: TRBV14; size: NA; DNA: TGTGCCAGCAGCCTCGGGATCGAGCAGTACTTC; CDR3: CASSLGIEQYF
D: TRBD2; J: TRBJ2-1; V: TRBV25-1; size: NA; DNA: TGTGCCAGCAGTCCCGTAGCGGGAGGAGGTTCTTACAATGAGCAGTTCTTC; CDR3: CASSPVAGGGSYNEQFF
D: NA; J: TRBJ1-5; V: TRBV5-6; size: NA; DNA: TGTGCCAGCAGCTTGAGGGGCAATCAGCCCCAGCATTTT; CDR3: CASSLRGNQPQHF
D: NA; J: TRBJ2-4; V: TRBV27; size: NA; DNA: TGTGCCAGCAGTTTATCGGGGCGGGATTCCAAAAACATTCAGTACTTC; CDR3: CASSLSGRDSKNIQYF
D: NA; J: TRBJ2-7; V: TRBV27; size: once; DNA: TGTGAATCCTACGAGCAGTACTTC; CDR3: CESYEQYF
D: TRBD1; J: TRBJ2-6; V: TRBV5-6; size: NA; DNA: TGTGCCAGCAGCTTAAGAGGGGGCGTCTTTTCTGGGGCCAACGTCCTGACTTTC; CDR3: CASSLRGGVFSGANVLTF
D: NA; J: TRBJ2-7; V: TRBV6-1; size: NA; DNA: TGTGCCAGCAGGGACAGTTACGAGCAGTACTTC; CDR3: CASRDSYEQYF
D: NA; J: TRBJ1-1; V: TRBV7-8; size: NA; DNA: TGTGCCAGCAGCCCCAGTGAACCACCGGGGGCTTTCTTT; CDR3: CASSPSEPPGAFF
D: NA; J: TRBJ1-3; V: TRBV7-9; size: NA; DNA: TGTGCCAGCAGCTTAGGCGGGGTATCGGGGTTCGCGTCTGGAAACACCATATATTTT; CDR3: CASSLGGVSGFASGNTIYF
D: NA; J: TRBJ2-6; V: TRBV19; size: NA; DNA: TGTGCCAGTAGTACGGGGAGCTCTGGGGCCAACGTCCTGACTTTC; CDR3: CASSTGSSGANVLTF
D: NA; J: TRBJ2-3; V: TRBV5-6; size: NA; DNA: TGTGCCACCCGAGGGGGGCTCGGCACAGATACGCAGTATTTT; CDR3: CATRGGLGTDTQYF
D: TRBD2; J: TRBJ2-1; V: TRBV28; size: once; DNA: TGTGCCAGCAGTTTATGGAGTGGTAGCGGGAATGAGCAGTTCTTC; CDR3: CASSLWSGSGNEQFF
D: NA; J: TRBJ1-1; V: TRBV19; size: NA; DNA: TGTGCCAGTAGTGGGTTCGAGGGGGGTACTGAAGCTTTCTTT; CDR3: CASSGFEGGTEAFF
D: NA; J: TRBJ2-7; V: TRBV27; size: NA; DNA: TGTGCCAGCAGTTTATTATGGGGATACGAGCAGTACTTC; CDR3: CASSLLWGYEQYF
D: TRBD2; J: TRBJ2-7; V: TRBV4-1; size: NA; DNA: TGCGCCAGCAGCCAAACGGGACTAGCGGGCTACGAGCAGTACTTC; CDR3: CASSQTGLAGYEQYF
D: TRBD2; J: TRBJ2-1; V: TRBV6-6; size: NA; DNA: TGTGCCAGCAGTGCGGGACTAGCGGGTATTGAGCAGTTCTTC; CDR3: CASSAGLAGIEQFF
D: NA; J: TRBJ2-1; V: TRBV5-1; size: once; DNA: TGCGCCAGCAGCTTGGACGGAACCTACAATGAGCAGTTCTTC; CDR3: CASSLDGTYNEQFF
D: TRBD2; J: TRBJ2-4; V: TRBV7-9; size: NA; DNA: TGTGCCAGCAGCCTACCCCGGACTAGCGGGGCCTTCCTTAAAAACATTCAGTACTTC; CDR3: CASSLPRTSGAFLKNIQYF
D: NA; J: TRBJ1-3; V: TRBV9; size: once; DNA: TGTGCCAGCAGCACGGACGGAGCCCCCTCTGGAAACACCATATATTTT; CDR3: CASSTDGAPSGNTIYF
D: TRBD2; J: TRBJ2-7; V: TRBV7-2; size: NA; DNA: TGTGCCAGCAGTCTTACCACCGGGAGGCTTCTAAGGGACGAGCAGTACTTC; CDR3: CASSLTTGRLLRDEQYF
D: NA; J: TRBJ1-2; V: TRBV25-1; size: NA; DNA: TGTGCCAGCAGTGAGACATCTGACTATGGCTACACCTTC; CDR3: CASSETSDYGYTF
D: TRBD2; J: TRBJ2-5; V: TRBV4-1; size: NA; DNA: TGCGCCAGCAGCCCGCCCCGACTAGCGGGAGAAGAGACCCAGTACTTC; CDR3: CASSPPRLAGEETQYF
D: NA; J: TRBJ1-2; V: TRBV9; size: NA; DNA: TGTGCCAGCAGCGTAGGGGGTAGCGGAGATAACTATGGCTACACCTTC; CDR3: CASSVGGSGDNYGYTF